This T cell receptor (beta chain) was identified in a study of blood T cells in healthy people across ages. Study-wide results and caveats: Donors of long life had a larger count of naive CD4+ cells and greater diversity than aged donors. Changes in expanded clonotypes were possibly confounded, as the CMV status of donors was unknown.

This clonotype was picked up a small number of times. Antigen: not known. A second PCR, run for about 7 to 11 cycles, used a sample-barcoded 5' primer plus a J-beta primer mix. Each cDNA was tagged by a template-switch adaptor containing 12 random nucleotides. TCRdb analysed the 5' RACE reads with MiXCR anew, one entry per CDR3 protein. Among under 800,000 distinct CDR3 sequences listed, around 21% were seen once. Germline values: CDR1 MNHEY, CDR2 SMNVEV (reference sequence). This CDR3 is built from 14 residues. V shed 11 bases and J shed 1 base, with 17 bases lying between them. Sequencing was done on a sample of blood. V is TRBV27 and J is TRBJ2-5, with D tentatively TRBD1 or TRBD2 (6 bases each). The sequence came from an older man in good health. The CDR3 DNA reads TGTGCCGGAAGAGGGGGAGGCCCCCAAGAGACCCAGTACTTC. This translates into CAGRGGGPQETQYF.